What follows are 28 T cell receptor beta chains derived from one specimen sequenced in a study of T cell responses to AZD1222 COVID-19 vaccine. Some clones are missing from TCRdb's copy, which holds only in-frame ones; the method was immunoSEQ multiplex PCR. The sample lists roughly 120,000 clones; about 90% were seen once. Sequencing used peripheral blood, obtained on day 0 of AZD1222 vaccination. Receptor source: an adult in good health.

This clone was detected once. The V and J genes are TRBV27 and TRBJ2-3; a possible D gene is TRBD2 (6 bases). V lost 8 bases, J lost 2 bases, and 20 bases lay in between. The germline gives CDR1 MNHEY, CDR2 SMNVEV (reference sequence). The CDR3 covers 16 residues. For the CDR3, the DNA is TGTGCCAGCCGCACTTTGGGTAGCGGACACACAGATACGCAGTATTTT. It is translated as CASRTLGSGHTDTQYF.

The chain couples TRBV2 to TRBJ1-2, with a weak D call TRBD1 (5 bases). Germline CDR1 SNHLY, CDR2 FYNNEI. This CDR3 has 12 amino acids. The germline V and J ends were trimmed by 11 bases and 7 bases, with 17 bases remaining between them. The CDR3 DNA reads TGTGCCCGGCGGGGGAATCGAGTTGGCTACACCTTC. Residues: CARRGNRVGYTF.

This sequence joins TRBV23-1 and TRBJ1-2; tentative D call: TRBD1 (5 bases). TRBV23-1 is treated as an ORF (open reading frame) with a function not yet certain. The CDR3 has 15 amino acids. V lost 10 bases and J 7 bases, leaving 25 bases between the germline ends. Written as DNA, the CDR3 is TGCGCCATCACAATGGGGGACCCCCAATTTGGTGGCTACACCTTC. Translating it yields CAITMGDPQFGGYTF.

The rearrangement joins TRBV5-5 to TRBJ2-1; 11 nucleotides line up with TRBD2. The J segment lost 3 bases and the V segment lost 3 bases, leaving 5 bases of the junction unmatched. The CDR3 is 16 residues long. CDR1 is SGHKS and CDR2 is YYEKEE in the germline V gene (reference sequence). The CDR3 sequence is CASSSRLAGIYNEQFF. Written as DNA, the CDR3 is TGTGCCAGCAGCTCCAGACTAGCGGGAATCTACAATGAGCAGTTCTTC.

This CDR3 reads CASSLGRLANYGYTF. The DNA for the CDR3 is TGTGCCAGCAGCTTAGGCAGGTTAGCTAACTATGGCTACACCTTC. The genes are TRBV7-9 and TRBJ1-2; D is unclear. The CDR3 is made up of 15 amino acids. Trimming took off 1 base at V and 0 bases at J, with 9 bases between the two ends. Germline CDR1 is SEHNR and CDR2 is FQNEAQ (reference sequence).

The chain's CDR3 is CASSLRGPNTEAFF. For the CDR3, the DNA is TGTGCCAGCAGTCTCAGGGGGCCCAACACTGAAGCTTTCTTT. The chain has TRBV5-4 and TRBJ1-1; 8 positions match TRBD1. CDR1 SGHNT and CDR2 YYREEE come from the germline V gene (reference sequence). The CDR3 totals 14 residues. V shed 5 bases and J 2 bases; nucleotides not matched to a gene: 5.

This clone was observed a handful of times. The chain uses TRBV24-1 and TRBJ2-1; 11 positions match TRBD2. This CDR3 spans 16 amino acids. V was pared by 2 bases and J by 3 bases, with 2 bases of the junction left unmatched. The V gene's germline CDR1 is KGHDR and CDR2 SFDVKD. The CDR3 is CATSDSGLADYNEQFF. CDR3 DNA: TGTGCCACCAGTGATTCGGGACTAGCGGACTACAATGAGCAGTTCTTC.

The chain is built from TRBV7-6 and TRBJ1-3; possible D gene TRBD1, 6 bases. CDR3 length: 20 amino acids. The germline CDR1 and CDR2 sequences are SGHVS and FNYEAQ. V lost 5 bases and J 0 bases, leaving 26 bases between the germline ends. Here the CDR3 reads CASSPQINRVLFTSGNTIYF. In DNA form, the CDR3 reads TGTGCCAGCAGCCCCCAGATAAACAGGGTTCTTTTTACCTCTGGAAACACCATATATTTT.

This chain uses TRBV5-5 with TRBJ1-2; D is unresolved. Trimming shortened V by 0 bases and J by 3 bases, and 6 bases separated the two germline ends. Germline V gene data show CDR1 as SGHKS and CDR2 as YYEKEE (reference sequence). The CDR3 extends over 13 amino acids. CDR3 protein: CASSLDSYYGYTF. The CDR3 nucleotides are TGTGCCAGCAGCTTGGACAGTTACTATGGCTACACCTTC. The whole variable domain, remainder taken from reference TRBV5-5 and TRBJ1-2, is DAGVTQSPTHLIKTRGQQVTLRCSPISGHKSVSWYQQVLGQGPQFIFQYYEKEERGRGNFPDRFSARQFPNYSSELNVNALLLGDSALYLCASSLDSYYGYTFGSGTRLTVV.

The chain employs TRBV5-6 and TRBJ2-6, with TRBD1 matching 8 bases. Germline CDR1 and CDR2: SGHDT and YYEEEE. The CDR3 is 17 residues long. After removal of 3 bases from V and 3 bases from J, the junction contained 8 bases not matched to a gene. The CDR3 sequence is CASSSRQGNFGANVLTF. In nucleotides, the CDR3 is TGTGCCAGCAGCTCGAGACAGGGGAATTTTGGGGCCAACGTCCTGACTTTC.

This clone was recorded only once. Additional DNA sequences in this sample encode the identical CDR3. The gene calls are TRBV7-8 and TRBJ1-5; no firm D call. The length of the CDR3 is 13 residues. Germline-derived CDR1 and CDR2 are SGHVS and FQNEAQ. V was trimmed by 3 bases and J by 0 bases, leaving 3 bases between them. This CDR3 reads CASSFGSNQPQHF. CDR3 DNA: TGTGCCAGCAGCTTTGGTAGCAATCAGCCCCAGCATTTT. The variable domain in full, completed from reference TRBV7-8 and TRBJ1-5, reads GAGVSQSPRYKVAKRGQDVALRCDPISGHVSLFWYQQALGQGPEFLTYFQNEAQLDKSGLPSDRFFAERPEGSVSTLKIQRTQQEDSAVYLCASSFGSNQPQHFGDGTRLSIL.

CDR3 in DNA: TGCGCCAGCAGCCTAGTGACAGGGACCTACGAGCAGTACTTC. This sequence encodes CASSLVTGTYEQYF. V is TRBV5-1 and J is TRBJ2-7; 7 bases map to TRBD1. This CDR3 spans 14 amino acids. In germline, CDR1 is SGHRS, CDR2 YFSETQ. Germline trimming cut 4 bases from V and 2 bases from J; bases unmatched to any gene: 6.

The chain joins TRBV25-1 to TRBJ1-5, with D unresolved. From germline, CDR1 is MGHDK and CDR2 SYGVNS. Trimming removed 4 bases from V and 3 bases from J, with 7 bases in between. This CDR3 has 13 amino acids. The CDR3 loop is CASSGGVNQPQHF. The CDR3 DNA sequence: TGTGCCAGCAGTGGGGGAGTCAATCAGCCCCAGCATTTT. Together with reference TRBV25-1 and TRBJ1-5, the CDR3 gives the full variable domain: EADIYQTPRYLVIGTGKKITLECSQTMGHDKMYWYQQDPGMELHLIHYSYGVNSTEKGDLSSESTVSRIRTEHFPLTLESARPSHTSQYLCASSGGVNQPQHFGDGTRLSIL.

This rearrangement joins TRBV28 to TRBJ1-5; D is unresolved. V lost 7 bases to trimming and J lost 6 bases, with 22 bases between them. Germline lookup yields CDR1 MDHEN and CDR2 SYDVKM. This CDR3 contains 16 residues. This CDR3 reads CASTKRTLLGFQPQHF. The DNA for the CDR3 is TGTGCCAGCACCAAACGGACCTTATTAGGCTTTCAGCCCCAGCATTTT.

The chain carries TRBV19 and TRBJ2-5; D remains ambiguous. CDR1 and CDR2 from the germline V gene are LNHDA and SQIVND (reference sequence). Trimming took off 6 bases at V and 2 bases at J, with 16 bases between the two ends. The CDR3 length is 15 residues. DNA of the CDR3: TGTGCCAGTAGGGCACTGGCTATCGGGCAAGAGACCCAGTACTTC. This gives the protein CASRALAIGQETQYF.

In its sample, this clone was seen a few times. This chain links TRBV30 with TRBJ1-1; 7 bases are shared with TRBD1. V lost 3 bases and J lost 11; bases outside the gene matches: 12. The germline V gene has CDR1 GTSNPN and CDR2 SVGIG (reference sequence). There are 13 residues in the CDR3. CDR3 in DNA: TGTGCCTGGAGCGGACAGGAGAACAGGGTTGCTTTCTTT. Translated, it gives CAWSGQENRVAFF.

The chain links TRBV7-9 to TRBJ2-3; no firm D call. The CDR3 loop spans 16 amino acids. CDR1 and CDR2 (germline): SEHNR, FQNEAQ (reference sequence). Trimming took 10 bases from V and 0 from J, leaving 20 bases between them. The CDR3 sequence: CATGHWDISSTDTQYF. The CDR3 coding sequence is TGTGCCACCGGGCATTGGGATATCTCTAGCACAGATACGCAGTATTTT.

This rearrangement joins TRBV14 to TRBJ2-2; D gene unclear. The CDR3 runs to 12 residues. V lost 0 bases and J lost 5, with 1 base in between. Germline V gene sequence: CDR1 SGHDN, CDR2 FVKESK. CDR3 in DNA: TGTGCCAGCAGCCAAGATACCGGGGAGCTGTTTTTT. Residues: CASSQDTGELFF.

The chain uses TRBV28 and TRBJ2-3; no clear D. CDR3 size: 13 residues. The germline gives CDR1 MDHEN, CDR2 SYDVKM. Trimming pared 3 bases from V and 4 bases from J, leaving 8 bases between. CDR3 sequence: CASSFRVPDTQYF. For the CDR3, the DNA is TGTGCCAGCAGTTTTAGGGTTCCAGATACGCAGTATTTT. The full variable domain, its missing parts supplied by reference TRBV28 and TRBJ2-3, is DVKVTQSSRYLVKRTGEKVFLECVQDMDHENMFWYRQDPGLGLRLIYFSYDVKMKEKGDIPEGYSVSREKKERFSLILESASTNQTSMYLCASSFRVPDTQYFGPGTRLTVL.

This chain links TRBV7-9 with TRBJ1-1; 7 bases are a match to TRBD1. The CDR3 consists of 17 residues. Trimming removed 3 bases from V and 1 base from J; junction bases left unmatched: 11. CDR1 SEHNR and CDR2 FQNEAQ come from the germline V gene (reference sequence). The CDR3 loop is CASSFSYDRDGNTEAFF. CDR3 DNA sequence: TGTGCCAGCAGCTTTTCATACGACAGGGATGGGAACACTGAAGCTTTCTTT.

The chain uses TRBV28 and TRBJ2-7; the D is unclear. The CDR3 runs to 14 residues. Germline assignment: CDR1 MDHEN and CDR2 SYDVKM. V was clipped by 8 bases and J by 2 bases, with 16 bases between them. DNA for the CDR3: TGTGCCAGCGGTCGTGCTGAGACCCCCTACGAGCAGTACTTC. It encodes CASGRAETPYEQYF.

The chain links TRBV7-8 to TRBJ2-7; 8 bases line up with TRBD1. The germline V gene encodes CDR1 SGHVS and CDR2 FQNEAQ. Trimming at V came to 5 bases and at J to 3 bases, leaving 12 bases not matched to a gene. The CDR3 spans 16 residues. The CDR3 nucleotides read TGTGCCAGCAGCCCCCGACGACTACAGGGGGTCTACGAGCAGTACTTC. This translates into CASSPRRLQGVYEQYF.

The V call is TRBV6-5, the J call TRBJ1-2, with 11 nucleotides matching TRBD1. Germline V gene sequence: CDR1 MNHEY, CDR2 SVGAGI. After removal of 2 bases from V and 6 bases from J, the junction contained 2 bases not matched to a gene. CDR3 length equals 14 residues. The CDR3 reads CASSYADRGHGYTF. CDR3 coding DNA: TGTGCCAGCAGTTACGCGGACAGGGGGCATGGCTACACCTTC.

This clone was seen only once. The chain couples TRBV19 to TRBJ2-6; the D gene is possibly TRBD1 (8 bases). CDR3 length: 15 residues. CDR1 is LNHDA and CDR2 is SQIVND in the germline V gene (reference sequence). Trimming shortened V by 6 bases and J by 7 bases, and 16 bases separated the two germline ends. This chain's CDR3 is CASRKDREGANVLTF. The CDR3 DNA follows: TGTGCCAGTAGAAAGGACAGGGAGGGAGCCAACGTCCTGACTTTC.

This chain uses TRBV28 with TRBJ1-4; D not resolved. The CDR3 length is 10 residues. CDR1 and CDR2 from the germline V gene are MDHEN and SYDVKM. V was pared by 5 bases and J by 12 bases, with 7 bases between. The CDR3 reads CASSTQELFF. Here the CDR3 DNA reads TGTGCCAGCAGTACCCAGGAACTGTTTTTT.

The chain employs TRBV6-5 and TRBJ2-5; possibly TRBD2 for D (6 bases). V lost 0 bases to trimming and J lost 4 bases, with 12 bases between them. CDR3 length: 15 residues. Looked up from germline, CDR1 is MNHEY and CDR2 is SVGAGI. DNA of the CDR3: TGTGCCAGCAGTTACTCGGAGGGGAGTCCAGAGACCCAGTACTTC. Residues: CASSYSEGSPETQYF.

V usage is TRBV7-2 and J usage is TRBJ2-1; D gene uncertain. Trimming left V 4 bases short and J 2 bases short, with 12 bases between. Germline-derived CDR1 and CDR2 are SGHTA and FQGNSA. CDR3 length: 15 amino acids. DNA of the CDR3: TGTGCCAGCAGCTCTTTCTATGGTACCTACAATGAGCAGTTCTTC. This sequence encodes CASSSFYGTYNEQFF.

V usage is TRBV9 and J usage is TRBJ1-6, with D possibly being TRBD1 (6 bases). V was trimmed by 4 bases and J by 4 bases, leaving 15 bases between them. CDR3 size: 16 residues. From germline, CDR1 is SGDLS and CDR2 YYNGEE. The CDR3 reads CASSPQGGQYNSPLHF. The CDR3 region has the DNA TGTGCCAGCAGCCCCCAGGGAGGACAGTATAATTCACCCCTCCACTTT. The entire variable domain, with the rest obtained from reference TRBV9 and TRBJ1-6, is as follows: DSGVTQTPKHLITATGQRVTLRCSPRSGDLSVYWYQQSLDQGLQFLIQYYNGEERAKGNILERFSAQQFPDLHSELNLSSLELGDSALYFCASSPQGGQYNSPLHFGNGTRLTVT.